The clone carrying this T cell receptor beta chain appeared a few times. Next came a second PCR, run for roughly 6 to 11 cycles, which used a sample-barcoded 5' primer along with a J-beta primer mix. TCRdb itself ran the 5' RACE reads through MiXCR, one entry per CDR3 protein. The sample lists roughly 1,800,000 distinct CDR3 sequences, 49% occurring once. The sample is drawn from a study of blood T cells in healthy people across ages. Germline values: CDR1 SGHTA, CDR2 FQGNSA. CDR3 length: 14 amino acids. The germline V and J ends were trimmed by 3 bases and 2 bases, with 10 bases remaining between them.

The rearrangement uses TRBV7-2 and TRBJ2-5; D possibly corresponds to TRBD2 (6 bases). The receptor was derived from a woman between 35 and 50 years old in good health. Sequencing was performed on blood. The CDR3 DNA is TGTGCCAGCAGCTTGACTAGTATTCAAGAGACCCAGTACTTC. Residues: CASSLTSIQETQYF.